The sequence of this TCR beta chain was determined in a study of Graves' ophthalmopathy and Graves' hyperthyroidism listed by TCRdb under 2018. Background for the entire study: Peripheral blood was collected before any treatment was given, at the time of initial diagnosis. Once sampling was done, hyperthyroidism patients were given methimazole at a starting dose of 30 mg daily, while ophthalmopathy patients were given high-dose intravenous methylprednisolone. To explore V-J signatures that distinguish ophthalmopathy from hyperthyroidism, a discovery set of about a hundred patients was enrolled, made up of 40 to 45 with ophthalmopathy and 55 to 65 with stable hyperthyroidism. The study used TCR beta repertoire signatures to distinguish Graves' ophthalmopathy from Graves' hyperthyroidism and to predict progression to ophthalmopathy. An independent validation cohort was composed of roughly 18 hyperthyroidism patients and around 16 patients who later progressed from hyperthyroidism to ophthalmopathy. In total, 135 blood samples were TCR-sequenced: around 42 ophthalmopathy, 75 hyperthyroidism and roughly 17 hyperthyroidism-to-ophthalmopathy patients. In several hyperthyroidism patients, the T-cell repertoires found in thyroid tissue were compared with those found in blood. Broad study findings and their caveats: Most expanded thyroid clonotypes with frequency above 0.001 were also detected in blood, suggesting blood repertoires may reflect the thyroid immune response. In validation, the model predicted ophthalmopathy progression with about 70% sensitivity and 72% to 80% specificity; roughly 11 predicted patients were CT-confirmed with GO in a median of 6.5 months. Sample size was not predetermined statistically, and investigators were not blinded to group allocation. The 13-signature model separated ophthalmopathy from stable hyperthyroidism with 85% to 90% sensitivity and less than 83% specificity in cross-validation, and 80%/75% in the test set.

Details on this clonotype: Its antigen is currently not known. Base qualities are not at hand, and no much larger clone is one base apart.

TCR beta CDR3 regions were amplified from RNA transcripts for repertoire sequencing. HTBI primers and the Qiagen OneStep RT-PCR kit were used in a first-round RT-PCR, which was followed by a second-round multiplex PCR, size selection and purification. Libraries were sequenced on an Illumina HiSeq2000 using paired-end 100 bp reads. The paper's data handling went like this. SOAPnuke was used for read processing, and reads with adapters, uncalled bases, a mean Phred below 15, or no exact constant-primer or identifier match were discarded. COPE v1.2.5 was used to merge high-quality paired reads. Each unique nucleotide sequence was treated as a clonotype, and MiTCR v1.1 was used to align the clonotypes to the IMGT TRB V, D and J references. The analysis was limited to V-J combinations with a frequency above 0.0001, which together covered 99.2% of repertoires. For each V-J combination, a TCR clonal expansion and chaos score was defined as F50 clonal expansion divided by the chaos observed in the TCRdist matrix. Welch's t-statistics and random forest were used to narrow the features down to 13 V-J combinations, which were then fed into a naive Bayes classifier. Thyroid-blood repertoire similarity was quantified with the Morisita-Horn index. Through fastp at Q25 and MiXCR, TCRdb rebuilt clones from the public reads, retaining in-frame beta chains. Here each entry gathers all rows of one CDR3 protein and keeps the most common genes and DNA. TCRdb, not the authors, supplied the V and J calls. This sample is represented by around 670,000 distinct CDR3 sequences; 40% of them were singletons. Of the sample, about 40% falls within the top ten clones.

CDR1 and CDR2, per the germline V gene (reference sequence), are LNHNV and YYDKDF. Relative to germline, V is missing 3 bases and J is missing 3 bases, with 3 bases of the junction outside any gene match. The CDR3 spans 15 residues, from the cysteine through the phenylalanine. CDR3 DNA is the only sequence kept; it has 45 bases, read in frame from the first base. Patients with ophthalmopathy had moderately to severely active disease, with a Clinical Activity Score of 3 or more, a NOSPECS grade of 4 or more, and a disease duration of less than 3 months. Patients with other autoimmune diseases, uncontrolled infections, pregnancy or lactation were excluded from the study. Clinical symptoms, serum thyroxine, TRAb, thyroid ultrasound and orbital computed tomography formed the basis of the diagnosis. Using Ficoll-Paque density gradient centrifugation, PBMCs were isolated from 9.5 to 10 ml of fresh peripheral blood. Total RNA was extracted with Trizol reagent and quality-checked on an Agilent 2100 Bioanalyzer.

Recombination linked TRBV15 to TRBJ1-2, with TRBD1 identical over 11 junction bases. The TCR comes from an adult man with Graves' ophthalmopathy. The sequenced sample consisted of peripheral blood. The CDR3 loop reads CATSRVDRGHYGYTF. The nucleotide sequence reads as follows: TGTGCCACCAGCAGGGTGGACAGGGGGCACTATGGCTACACCTTC.